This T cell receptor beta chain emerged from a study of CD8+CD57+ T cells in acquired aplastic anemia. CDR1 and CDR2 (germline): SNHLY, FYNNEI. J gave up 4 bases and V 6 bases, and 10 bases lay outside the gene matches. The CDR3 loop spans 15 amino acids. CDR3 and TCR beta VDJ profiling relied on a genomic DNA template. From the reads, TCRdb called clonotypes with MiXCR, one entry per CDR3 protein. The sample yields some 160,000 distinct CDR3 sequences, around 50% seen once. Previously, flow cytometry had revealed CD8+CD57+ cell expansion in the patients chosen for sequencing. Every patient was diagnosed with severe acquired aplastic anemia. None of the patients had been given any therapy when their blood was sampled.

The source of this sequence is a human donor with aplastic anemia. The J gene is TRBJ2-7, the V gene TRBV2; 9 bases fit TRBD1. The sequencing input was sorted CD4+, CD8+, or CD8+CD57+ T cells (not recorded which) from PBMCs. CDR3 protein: CASSAAGTGTYEQYF. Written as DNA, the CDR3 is TGTGCCAGCAGCGCTGCCGGGACAGGGACTTACGAGCAGTACTTC.